This T cell receptor beta chain was captured in a study of T cell responses to AZD1222 COVID-19 vaccine. Turning to this clone: Its antigen is currently unknown.

This table comes from immunoSEQ multiplex PCR, and its TCRdb copy is limited to in-frame clones, with some not included. The sample shows 150,000 to 180,000 clones, approximately 91% of them seen only once. Whole-study results and caveats: Baseline serostatus was positive in only a handful of AZD1222 recipients. Compared with day 0, the breadth and depth of the Spike-specific TCR repertoire rose significantly after two doses of AZD1222.

Germline-derived CDR1 and CDR2 are SNHLY and FYNNEI. V was pared by 3 bases and J by 2 bases, with 14 bases between. The CDR3 is 15 residues long. This chain uses TRBV2 with TRBJ2-7; no firm D call. The source is an adult who received the AZD1222 COVID-19 vaccine. The starting material was peripheral blood, obtained 28 days after the second AZD1222 dose. DNA of the CDR3: TGTGCCAGCAGTGATGGGCGGCATGCTCCCTACGAGCAGTACTTC. It specifies CASSDGRHAPYEQYF. Combining the CDR3 with reference TRBV2 and TRBJ2-7 gives the whole variable domain EPEVTQTPSHQVTQMGQEVILRCVPISNHLYFYWYRQILGQKVEFLVSFYNNEISEKSEIFDDQFSVERPDGSNFTLKIRSTKLEDSAMYFCASSDGRHAPYEQYFGPGTRLTVT.